These 5 T cell receptor beta chains were all obtained from the same sample, sequenced in a study of cytomegalovirus exposure and HLA in healthy donors. The method was immunoSEQ multiplex PCR; TCRdb's version includes in-frame clones alone and lacks a portion of them. The sample has approximately 170,000 clones, about 90% seen once. The sample was PBMCs. These receptors came from a woman aged 18 to 35 in good health and CMV-seropositive.

The chain carries TRBV4-1 and TRBJ2-7; 9 nucleotides agree with TRBD2. Losses at the gene ends were 4 bases for V and 0 bases for J; bases not matched to a gene: 4. The CDR3 totals 15 residues. The germline CDR1 and CDR2 sequences are MGHRA and YSYEKL. The CDR3 here is CASSRGLAFSYEQYF. The CDR3 nucleotides are TGCGCCAGCAGCCGAGGACTAGCGTTCTCCTACGAGCAGTACTTC.

The J gene is TRBJ1-2, the V gene TRBV30; 8 bases are a match to TRBD1. V trimming: 1 base; J trimming: 6 bases; junction bases outside the gene matches: 4. Germline values: CDR1 GTSNPN, CDR2 SVGIG (reference sequence). This CDR3 is 13 amino acids long. CDR3 loop: CAWSGTGLHGYTF. The DNA for the CDR3 is TGTGCCTGGAGTGGGACAGGGTTACATGGCTACACCTTC.

This chain joins TRBV5-1 and TRBJ1-3, with D uncertain. This CDR3 has 14 amino acids. With 1 base removed from V and 0 bases from J, the gap between germline ends came to 5 bases. CDR1 and CDR2 (germline): SGHRS, YFSETQ. CDR3 region: CASSLYSSGNTIYF. The CDR3 DNA reads as TGCGCCAGCAGCTTGTACAGCTCTGGAAACACCATATATTTT. Full variable domain (remainder filled in from reference TRBV5-1 and TRBJ1-3): KAGVTQTPRYLIKTRGQQVTLSCSPISGHRSVSWYQQTPGQGLQFLFEYFSETQRNKGNFPGRFSGRQFSNSRSEMNVSTLELGDSALYLCASSLYSSGNTIYFGEGSWLTVV.

The chain combines TRBV4-3 with TRBJ2-1, with D maybe TRBD2 (6 bases). V gave up 0 bases and J gave up 8 bases, with 14 bases separating them. Germline lookup yields CDR1 LGHNA and CDR2 YSLEER. This CDR3 comprises 15 residues. CDR3 in amino acids: CASSQETDYTDEQFF. For the CDR3, the DNA is TGCGCCAGCAGCCAAGAGACGGACTATACCGATGAGCAGTTCTTC.

This clone was observed a handful of times. The chain has TRBV2 and TRBJ1-2; TRBD1 agrees at 8 bases. Germline V CDR1 and CDR2: SNHLY, FYNNEI. This CDR3 comprises 13 residues. Trimming at V came to 4 bases and at J to 9 bases, leaving 7 bases not matched to a gene. CDR3 coding DNA: TGTGCCAGCAGTGGGACAGGGAAGGTGAGCTACACCTTC. Its protein is CASSGTGKVSYTF. Variable domain in full (rest from reference TRBV2 and TRBJ1-2): EPEVTQTPSHQVTQMGQEVILRCVPISNHLYFYWYRQILGQKVEFLVSFYNNEISEKSEIFDDQFSVERPDGSNFTLKIRSTKLEDSAMYFCASSGTGKVSYTFGSGTRLTVV.